These 22 T cell receptor beta chains came from one sample sequenced in a study of T cells after yellow fever vaccination. One entry per CDR3 protein results from TCRdb running MiXCR on the 5' RACE reads. The sample consists of about 340,000 distinct CDR3 sequences, 8.7% of them appearing once. The sample here was PBMCs, taken on the day of the first yellow fever vaccination. The source is a man younger than 30 who received the YFV17D yellow fever vaccine.

The V gene is TRBV6-1, the J gene TRBJ2-5, with 8 bases that match TRBD2. This CDR3 region has 14 residues. The germline V gene encodes CDR1 MNHNS and CDR2 SASEGT. With 9 bases clipped from V and 9 bases from J, the junction kept 15 bases outside the gene matches. In DNA form, the CDR3 reads TGTGCCAGTCGGGGGCTAGCGGGTCCCGGAGCCCAGTACTTC. It translates to CASRGLAGPGAQYF.

This chain connects TRBV6-2 or TRBV6-3 to TRBJ2-5; D gene unclear. CDR1 MNHEY and CDR2 SVGEGT come from the germline V gene. CDR3 length: 12 amino acids. V lost 2 bases and J 3 bases, leaving 4 bases between the germline ends. The CDR3 bases are TGTGCCAGCAGTTACACAGAAGAGACCCAGTACTTC. It yields the protein CASSYTEETQYF.

This clonotype was observed a few times. The rearrangement uses TRBV2 and TRBJ1-1, with D possibly matching TRBD1 (5 bases). This CDR3 is 13 amino acids long. V was cut by 10 bases and J by 0 bases, with 12 bases left in between. Germline V gene sequence: CDR1 SNHLY, CDR2 FYNNEI. CDR3 coding DNA: TGTGCCAACCCAGCGACAGTGAACACTGAAGCTTTCTTT. Translation: CANPATVNTEAFF.

The chain couples TRBV18 to TRBJ1-2, with no clear D. CDR1 KGHSH and CDR2 LQKENI come from the germline V gene. V gave up 3 bases and J gave up 7 bases, with 9 bases separating them. The CDR3 loop spans 12 amino acids. The CDR3 coding sequence is TGTGCCAGCTCACCGGAAGGCGCTGGCTACACCTTC. The encoded protein is CASSPEGAGYTF.

This clonotype has just a few counts. The chain recombines TRBV20-1 with TRBJ2-2, with D perhaps matching TRBD2 (7 bases). V lost 2 bases, J lost 4 bases, and 11 bases lay in between. The CDR3 covers 14 residues. Per the germline V gene, CDR1 is DFQATT and CDR2 is SNEGSKA (reference sequence). CDR3 loop: CSARKGGGTGELFF. CDR3 bases: TGCAGTGCTAGAAAGGGGGGGGGCACCGGGGAGCTGTTTTTT.

In this sample, this clonotype turned up a few times. The chain uses TRBV5-1 and TRBJ2-7; the D is unclear. This CDR3 has 18 amino acids. V was clipped by 1 base and J by 4 bases, with 24 bases between them. Germline CDR1 reads SGHRS; CDR2 reads YFSETQ. The CDR3 bases are TGCGCCAGCAGCTTGTCGTCAGGTTTTCCCGCGGTCTCTTACGAGCAGTACTTC. This gives the protein CASSLSSGFPAVSYEQYF. Using reference TRBV5-1 and TRBJ2-7 for the parts outside the CDR3, the full variable domain is KAGVTQTPRYLIKTRGQQVTLSCSPISGHRSVSWYQQTPGQGLQFLFEYFSETQRNKGNFPGRFSGRQFSNSRSEMNVSTLELGDSALYLCASSLSSGFPAVSYEQYFGPGTRLTVT.

The sample holds a few counts of this clonotype. The chain has TRBV27 and TRBJ2-3, with D possibly matching TRBD2 (5 bases). The CDR3 is 12 amino acids. The V end was cut by 8 bases, the J end by 12 bases, with 18 bases between. Per the germline V gene, CDR1 is MNHEY and CDR2 is SMNVEV (reference sequence). CDR3: CASGPTGWSQYF. The CDR3 region has the DNA TGTGCCAGCGGTCCGACGGGATGGAGCCAGTATTTT.

This clonotype came up a few times. This sequence joins TRBV20-1 and TRBJ2-1; 12 nucleotides line up with TRBD2. The length of the CDR3 is 16 residues. V trimming: 1 base; J trimming: 5 bases; junction bases outside the gene matches: 6. Germline CDR1 DFQATT, CDR2 SNEGSKA (reference sequence). The CDR3 region has the DNA TGCAGTGCTAGAGGGGCGACTAGCGGGGGCCACAATGAGCAGTTCTTC. This translates into CSARGATSGGHNEQFF.

In this sample, this clonotype turned up a few times. J is TRBJ1-4 and V is TRBV7-2; 10 nucleotides agree with TRBD1. This CDR3 comprises 15 residues. J was trimmed by 6 bases and V by 4 bases; bases with no gene match: 5. The V gene's germline CDR1 is SGHTA and CDR2 FQGNSA. For the CDR3, the DNA is TGTGCCAGCAGCTCCGGACAGGGGGATCATGAAAAACTGTTTTTT. This gives the protein CASSSGQGDHEKLFF.

This clonotype was seen many times. This chain uses TRBV7-2 with TRBJ1-2, with TRBD1 matching over 9 bases. Germline assignment: CDR1 SGHTA and CDR2 FQGNSA. The ends lost 6 bases at V and 8 bases at J; junction bases unmatched: 10. CDR3 length: 14 residues. CDR3 residues: CASSPQRDRAGYTF. The CDR3 bases are TGTGCCAGCAGTCCACAGAGGGACAGGGCGGGCTACACCTTC.

This rearrangement joins TRBV11-1 to TRBJ1-2; 9 nucleotides line up with TRBD1. V gave up 3 bases and J gave up 2 bases; unmatched junction bases: 13. The CDR3 extends over 18 amino acids. The germline V gene has CDR1 SGHAT and CDR2 FQDESV (reference sequence). This CDR3 reads CASSFPRFKDRGNYGYTF. DNA for the CDR3: TGTGCCAGCAGCTTTCCTCGGTTTAAGGACAGGGGAAACTATGGCTACACCTTC.

J is TRBJ2-1 and V is TRBV9; D call uncertain. Trimming removed 1 base from V and 7 bases from J, with 12 bases in between. Per the germline V gene, CDR1 is SGDLS and CDR2 is YYNGEE. The CDR3 length is 14 residues. Here the CDR3 reads CASSVYISSNEQFF. The CDR3 nucleotides read TGTGCCAGCAGCGTATACATATCGTCTAATGAGCAGTTCTTC. The entire variable domain, with the rest obtained from reference TRBV9 and TRBJ2-1, is as follows: DSGVTQTPKHLITATGQRVTLRCSPRSGDLSVYWYQQSLDQGLQFLIQYYNGEERAKGNILERFSAQQFPDLHSELNLSSLELGDSALYFCASSVYISSNEQFFGPGTRLTVL.

The table lists this clonotype with a few counts. The chain employs TRBV7-2 and TRBJ1-1; no clear D. Trimming removed 1 base at V and 8 bases at J, with 11 bases between. CDR1 is SGHTA, CDR2 FQGNSA, per germline. The CDR3 contains 13 residues. CDR3 sequence reads: CASSLGERQEAFF. CDR3 DNA sequence: TGTGCCAGCAGCTTAGGTGAAAGGCAGGAAGCTTTCTTT.

The chain has TRBV4-1 and TRBJ2-5, with D unresolved. Germline CDR1 is MGHRA and CDR2 is YSYEKL. This CDR3 spans 15 amino acids. V gave up 0 bases and J gave up 7 bases, with 15 bases separating them. In DNA, the CDR3 is TGCGCCAGCAGCCAAGATCGGCGAGCATTTGGGACCCAGTACTTC. As protein: CASSQDRRAFGTQYF.

This clonotype occurred a few times. V is TRBV20-1 and J is TRBJ1-6, with 8 bases matching TRBD1. The V and J ends lost 6 bases and 9 bases, in that order; junction bases with no gene match: 16. Germline CDR1 DFQATT, CDR2 SNEGSKA (reference sequence). The CDR3 spans 16 residues. The DNA for the CDR3 is TGCAGTGCCCCGGGACAGGCCATAGGGGGAGGTTCACCCCTCCACTTT. Translating gives CSAPGQAIGGGSPLHF.

In this sample, this clonotype turned up many times. V is TRBV7-2 and J is TRBJ2-5, with 12 positions matching TRBD2. J gave up 4 bases and V 2 bases, and 2 bases lay outside the gene matches. The CDR3 length is 15 residues. CDR1 is SGHTA and CDR2 is FQGNSA in the germline V gene. The CDR3 nucleotides read TGTGCCAGCAGCTTACTAGCGGGGGGGCTAGAGACCCAGTACTTC. As protein: CASSLLAGGLETQYF.

This clonotype has only a few counts. V is TRBV2 and J is TRBJ1-4; 9 nucleotides agree with TRBD1. In germline, CDR1 is SNHLY, CDR2 FYNNEI. V shed 5 bases, J shed 8 bases, and the junction held 9 bases outside the gene matches. This CDR3 region has 15 residues. The CDR3 sequence is CASSLPGTGYEKLFF. CDR3 nucleotides: TGTGCCAGCAGTCTACCCGGGACAGGGTACGAAAAACTGTTTTTT.

J is TRBJ2-2 and V is TRBV5-5, with D perhaps TRBD2 (6 bases). Per germline, CDR1 SGHKS and CDR2 YYEKEE (reference sequence). V dropped 3 bases and J dropped 0 bases, with 12 bases sitting between them. The CDR3 totals 16 residues. CDR3 loop: CASSSGRGANTGELFF. The CDR3 DNA sequence: TGTGCCAGCAGCTCGGGGCGCGGGGCGAACACCGGGGAGCTGTTTTTT.

This clonotype was detected a few times. V gene TRBV5-1 combines with J gene TRBJ2-1; tentative D call: TRBD2 (7 bases). This CDR3 is 14 amino acids long. Trimming pared 5 bases from V and 4 bases from J, leaving 13 bases between. Germline V lookup: CDR1 SGHRS, CDR2 YFSETQ. The CDR3 here is CASSGGDTYNEQFF. DNA for the CDR3: TGCGCCAGCAGTGGGGGGGACACGTACAATGAGCAGTTCTTC.

This clonotype was seen ten or more times. This chain connects TRBV15 to TRBJ2-2; a possible D gene is TRBD1 (6 bases). CDR1 is LNHNV, CDR2 YYDKDF, per germline (reference sequence). The length of the CDR3 is 14 residues. Trimming cost V 6 bases and J 0 bases, with 8 bases left between them. The CDR3 region has the DNA TGTGCCACCAGAGGGGGAGCGAACACCGGGGAGCTGTTTTTT. Translation gives CATRGGANTGELFF. Together with reference TRBV15 and TRBJ2-2, the CDR3 gives the full variable domain: DAMVIQNPRYQVTQFGKPVTLSCSQTLNHNVMYWYQQKSSQAPKLLFHYYDKDFNNEADTPDNFQSRRPNTSFCFLDIRSPGLGDTAMYLCATRGGANTGELFFGEGSRLTVL.

In its sample, this clonotype was seen a few times. The rearrangement joins TRBV5-1 to TRBJ2-5, with no clear D. V was pared by 5 bases and J by 1 base, with 12 bases between. Germline assignment: CDR1 SGHRS and CDR2 YFSETQ. The CDR3 runs to 14 residues. DNA of the CDR3: TGCGCCAGCAGTCTGCCCCCGGGCCAAGAGACCCAGTACTTC. Translated, it gives CASSLPPGQETQYF. The full variable domain, rest sourced from reference TRBV5-1 and TRBJ2-5, is KAGVTQTPRYLIKTRGQQVTLSCSPISGHRSVSWYQQTPGQGLQFLFEYFSETQRNKGNFPGRFSGRQFSNSRSEMNVSTLELGDSALYLCASSLPPGQETQYFGPGTRLLVL.

The chain has TRBV20-1 and TRBJ2-5; D might be TRBD1 (5 bases). Trimming took 6 bases from V and 1 from J, leaving 18 bases between them. In germline, CDR1 is DFQATT, CDR2 SNEGSKA (reference sequence). This CDR3 has 15 amino acids. The CDR3 protein is CSAIEFRTRQETQYF. The CDR3 DNA reads TGCAGTGCCATAGAATTCCGGACACGCCAAGAGACCCAGTACTTC.